The 25 T cell receptor beta chains given below trace back to one sample, sequenced in a study of beta chain features in type 1 diabetes. Since all of the isolated RNA was reverse transcribed, expressed TCRB transcripts were what got sequenced. Sequencing used immunoSEQ multiplex PCR; TCRdb keeps in-frame clones, though not all of them. The sample comprises around 160,000 clones, roughly 50% of which are singletons, and roughly 0.43% rests with the top ten. The sequenced sample consisted of Tregs from blood. The receptor set was obtained from a man between 18 and 29 years old in good health.

The chain combines TRBV18 with TRBJ2-7; D not resolved. The CDR3 runs 11 residues. Trimming cost V 6 bases and J 3 bases, with 6 bases left between them. CDR1 and CDR2 from the germline V gene are KGHSH and LQKENI. The CDR3 loop reads CASSDFYEQYF. The CDR3 bases are TGTGCCAGCTCCGACTTCTACGAGCAGTACTTC.

This clone was seen more than once but under ten times. The chain is built from TRBV18 and TRBJ2-1; 13 nucleotides agree with TRBD2. Losses at the gene ends were 6 bases for V and 12 bases for J; bases not matched to a gene: 8. This CDR3 comprises 14 residues. CDR1 is KGHSH, CDR2 LQKENI, per germline. The CDR3 protein is CASSPTSGGFAQFF. For the CDR3, the DNA is TGTGCCAGCTCCCCGACTAGCGGGGGGTTCGCGCAGTTCTTC.

This clone came up a few times. The V gene is TRBV27, the J gene TRBJ2-3, with D perhaps TRBD1 (5 bases). This CDR3 has 14 amino acids. Deletions cut 6 bases from V and 4 bases from J, with 14 bases between. Germline V gives CDR1 MNHEY, CDR2 SMNVEV (reference sequence). The DNA of the CDR3 is TGTGCCAGCAGCCTCAGGGTTTACTCAGATACGCAGTATTTT. It is translated as CASSLRVYSDTQYF.

The J gene is TRBJ2-4, the V gene TRBV5-1; no firm D call. The germline V and J ends were trimmed by 0 bases and 5 bases, with 9 bases remaining between them. From germline, CDR1 is SGHRS and CDR2 YFSETQ. The length of the CDR3 is 14 residues. The CDR3 DNA reads TGCGCCAGCAGCTTGGGGCCGGCGGAAAACATTCAGTACTTC. This encodes CASSLGPAENIQYF.

This clone appeared once. V usage is TRBV9 and J usage is TRBJ2-7; D remains ambiguous. The CDR3 spans 13 residues. Looked up from germline, CDR1 is SGDLS and CDR2 is YYNGEE. The V end lost 7 bases, the J end lost 4 bases, and 15 bases lay between the germline ends. DNA for the CDR3: TGTGCCAGCGCTCTAGGCCCCTTTTACGAGCAGTACTTC. Its translation: CASALGPFYEQYF.

This chain connects TRBV15 to TRBJ1-4, with 10 bases aligning to TRBD1. The CDR3 covers 15 residues. J lost 7 bases, V lost 3 bases, and 5 bases had no gene match. Germline V gene lookup returns CDR1 LNHNV and CDR2 YYDKDF (reference sequence). Written as DNA, the CDR3 is TGTGCCACCAGCAGGCGCAGGACAGGGGGTGAAAAACTGTTTTTT. It specifies CATSRRRTGGEKLFF.

V usage is TRBV25-1 and J usage is TRBJ2-1; 11 positions agree with TRBD2. Germline V gene lookup returns CDR1 MGHDK and CDR2 SYGVNS. The CDR3 is made up of 16 amino acids. Germline trimming cut 4 bases from V and 7 bases from J; bases unmatched to any gene: 9. The CDR3, as DNA: TGTGCCAGCAGTGGTCTGACTAGCGGGATCGGTAATGAGCAGTTCTTC. Translated, it gives CASSGLTSGIGNEQFF.

This clone was seen a few times. V gene TRBV7-2 combines with J gene TRBJ2-7; D may be TRBD2 (5 bases). CDR3 size: 14 residues. Germline V gives CDR1 SGHTA, CDR2 FQGNSA. V gave up 1 base and J gave up 6 bases, with 13 bases separating them. The CDR3, as DNA: TGTGCCAGCAGCTTAGAAGGACTCGCTAGCGAGCAGTACTTC. Protein: CASSLEGLASEQYF.

This sequence joins TRBV7-2 and TRBJ2-6, with D unresolved. Trimming stripped 1 base from V and 0 bases from J, with 4 bases between. The CDR3 runs 15 residues. From germline, CDR1 is SGHTA and CDR2 FQGNSA. CDR3 bases: TGTGCCAGCAGCTTAGGTATCTCTGGGGCCAACGTCCTGACTTTC. Amino acids: CASSLGISGANVLTF.

The genes are TRBV5-1 and TRBJ1-2; D gene unclear. Trimming shortened V by 4 bases and J by 3 bases, and 22 bases separated the two germline ends. CDR1 is SGHRS, CDR2 YFSETQ, per germline. This CDR3 contains 17 residues. This chain's CDR3 is CASSLNPEVSLDYGYTF. The CDR3 nucleotides read TGCGCCAGCAGCCTTAACCCCGAGGTCAGTTTGGACTATGGCTACACCTTC.

This clone was counted between two and nine times. The gene calls are TRBV29-1 and TRBJ2-7; D not resolved. This CDR3 is built from 12 residues. The germline V gene has CDR1 SQVTM and CDR2 ANQGSEA. V lost 6 bases to trimming and J lost 4 bases, with 13 bases between them. The DNA for the CDR3 is TGCAGCGTCCTTGAGAACTCGTACGAGCAGTACTTC. Translation: CSVLENSYEQYF.

This clone has more than one count but fewer than ten. The chain has TRBV27 and TRBJ2-1; 10 nucleotides line up with TRBD1. This CDR3 contains 17 residues. The trim removed 5 bases at V and 3 bases at J, leaving 10 bases unmatched. Germline CDR1 and CDR2: MNHEY and SMNVEV (reference sequence). Written as DNA, the CDR3 is TGTGCCAGCAGTACAAGGACAGGGGGAAGGTACTACAATGAGCAGTTCTTC. This sequence encodes CASSTRTGGRYYNEQFF.

This clone was seen once. The rearrangement uses TRBV20-1 and TRBJ1-2; D remains unclear. The germline gives CDR1 DFQATT, CDR2 SNEGSKA (reference sequence). V dropped 7 bases and J dropped 4 bases, with 7 bases sitting between them. The CDR3 is made up of 10 amino acids. CDR3 sequence (DNA): TGCAGTGGGGGAGTCTATGGCTACACCTTC. It specifies CSGGVYGYTF.

This chain joins TRBV19 and TRBJ2-5; 9 bases map to TRBD1. This CDR3 region has 17 residues. Germline trimming cut 3 bases from V and 2 bases from J; bases unmatched to any gene: 10. Germline V gene data show CDR1 as LNHDA and CDR2 as SQIVND (reference sequence). The CDR3 nucleotides read TGTGCCAGTAGTATTGGACAGGGGATCCCGGGGCAAGAGACCCAGTACTTC. Its translation: CASSIGQGIPGQETQYF.

This rearrangement joins TRBV10-3 to TRBJ1-2; 8 nucleotides agree with TRBD1. This CDR3 has 15 residues. Germline trimming cut 8 bases from V and 5 bases from J; bases unmatched to any gene: 13. CDR1 is ENHRY, CDR2 SYGVKD, per germline. This CDR3 is CAIGRPGQETYGYTF. CDR3 sequence (DNA): TGTGCCATCGGCCGACCGGGACAGGAGACGTATGGCTACACCTTC.

The V and J genes are TRBV6-1 and TRBJ2-3; D is possibly TRBD2 (5 bases). CDR1 is MNHNS, CDR2 SASEGT, per germline. This CDR3 comprises 15 residues. V was pared by 5 bases and J by 1 base, with 13 bases between. The CDR3 protein is CASSSRGFGTDTQYF. Written as DNA, the CDR3 is TGTGCCAGCAGTTCACGGGGATTTGGCACAGATACGCAGTATTTT.

This clone occurred a few times. The CDR3: CASSPLGMGQAEAFF. The CDR3 coding sequence is TGTGCCAGCAGCCCCCTTGGGATGGGACAGGCTGAAGCTTTCTTT. The chain carries TRBV7-9 and TRBJ1-1; 8 bases map to TRBD1. The germline CDR1 and CDR2 sequences are SEHNR and FQNEAQ (reference sequence). V lost 5 bases to trimming and J lost 6 bases; unmatched junction nucleotides: 11. This CDR3 contains 15 residues. Complete variable domain (other parts from reference TRBV7-9 and TRBJ1-1): DTGVSQNPRHKITKRGQNVTFRCDPISEHNRLYWYRQTLGQGPEFLTYFQNEAQLEKSRLLSDRFSAERPKGSFSTLEIQRTEQGDSAMYLCASSPLGMGQAEAFFGQGTRLTVV.

The chain combines TRBV9 with TRBJ1-3, with 7 bases aligning to TRBD1. Germline trimming cut 4 bases from V and 2 bases from J; bases unmatched to any gene: 3. Looked up from germline, CDR1 is SGDLS and CDR2 is YYNGEE. The CDR3 has 14 residues. The CDR3 is CASSLQGTGNTIYF. DNA of the CDR3: TGTGCCAGCAGCCTACAGGGGACTGGAAACACCATATATTTT.

This clone appeared a few times. The chain links TRBV5-1 to TRBJ1-2; D is uncertain. Between the trimmed V and J ends, which lost 2 bases and 8 bases, there was a span of 10 bases. There are 12 residues in the CDR3. Germline assignment: CDR1 SGHRS and CDR2 YFSETQ. The CDR3 DNA reads TGCGCCAGCAGCTTAAGAGGTGACGGCTACACCTTC. This sequence encodes CASSLRGDGYTF.

The chain recombines TRBV5-1 with TRBJ2-1; 7 bases map to TRBD1. J gave up 9 bases and V 0 bases, and 9 bases lay outside the gene matches. The CDR3 is made up of 15 amino acids. The V gene's germline CDR1 is SGHRS and CDR2 YFSETQ. The CDR3 nucleotides read TGCGCCAGCAGCTTGGACAGGGGCGGTAGGGGTGAGCAGTTCTTC. This encodes CASSLDRGGRGEQFF.

The V call is TRBV7-8, the J call TRBJ2-5, with D possibly matching TRBD2 (5 bases). The CDR3 runs to 14 residues. With 1 base removed from V and 1 base from J, the gap between germline ends came to 7 bases. Germline CDR1 reads SGHVS; CDR2 reads FQNEAQ. CDR3 residues: CASSLGTSQETQYF. CDR3 DNA sequence: TGTGCCAGCAGCTTAGGGACTTCCCAAGAGACCCAGTACTTC.

The chain links TRBV7-3 to TRBJ2-1, with 13 bases matching TRBD2. Germline V CDR1 and CDR2: SGHTA, FQGTGA. The trim removed 4 bases at V and 5 bases at J, leaving 11 bases unmatched. This CDR3 is built from 18 residues. The CDR3 region has the DNA TGTGCCAGCAGCTCCCCGCGACTAGCGGGGGGACTGAACAATGAGCAGTTCTTC. It specifies CASSSPRLAGGLNNEQFF.

This clone was picked up a small number of times. The chain combines TRBV20-1 with TRBJ2-5; 7 bases are shared with TRBD2. In germline, CDR1 is DFQATT, CDR2 SNEGSKA (reference sequence). The CDR3 has 11 amino acids. The CDR3 region is CSGFSGETQYF. The DNA for the CDR3 is TGCAGCGGCTTTAGCGGGGAGACCCAGTACTTC.

The table lists this clone with a count of one. The chain joins TRBV7-9 to TRBJ2-7; no firm D call. V lost 8 bases and J lost 0, with 11 bases in between. The CDR3 has 13 amino acids. Germline assignment: CDR1 SEHNR and CDR2 FQNEAQ (reference sequence). The CDR3 nucleotides are TGTGCCAGCGGGTTGCGGTCCTCCTACGAGCAGTACTTC. As protein: CASGLRSSYEQYF. Using reference TRBV7-9 and TRBJ2-7 for the parts outside the CDR3, the full variable domain is DTGVSQNPRHKITKRGQNVTFRCDPISEHNRLYWYRQTLGQGPEFLTYFQNEAQLEKSRLLSDRFSAERPKGSFSTLEIQRTEQGDSAMYLCASGLRSSYEQYFGPGTRLTVT.

The gene calls are TRBV18 and TRBJ1-2, with 10 bases matching TRBD1. V shed 5 bases and J 2 bases; nucleotides not matched to a gene: 11. The CDR3 contains 17 residues. Germline CDR1 reads KGHSH; CDR2 reads LQKENI. CDR3 DNA: TGTGCCAGCTCAACGGGACAGGGGTTCGATTGGAACTATGGCTACACCTTC. It codes for CASSTGQGFDWNYGYTF.